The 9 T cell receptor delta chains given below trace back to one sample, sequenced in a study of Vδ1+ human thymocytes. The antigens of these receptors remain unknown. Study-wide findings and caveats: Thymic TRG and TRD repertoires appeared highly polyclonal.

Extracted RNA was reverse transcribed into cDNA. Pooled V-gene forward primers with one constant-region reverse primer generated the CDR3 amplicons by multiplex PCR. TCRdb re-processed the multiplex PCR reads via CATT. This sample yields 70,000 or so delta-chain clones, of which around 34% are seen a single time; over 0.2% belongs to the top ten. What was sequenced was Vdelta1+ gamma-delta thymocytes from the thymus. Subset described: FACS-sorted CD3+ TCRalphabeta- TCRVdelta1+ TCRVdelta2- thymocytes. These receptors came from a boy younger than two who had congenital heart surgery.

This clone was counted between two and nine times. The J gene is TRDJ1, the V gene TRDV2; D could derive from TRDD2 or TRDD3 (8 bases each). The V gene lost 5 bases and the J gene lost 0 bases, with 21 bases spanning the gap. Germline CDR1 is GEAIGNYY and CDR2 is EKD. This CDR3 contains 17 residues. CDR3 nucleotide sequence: TGTGCCTGTGCCGTCTTCCTACGTGGGGGATACACCGATAAACTCATCTTT. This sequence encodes CACAVFLRGGYTDKLIF.

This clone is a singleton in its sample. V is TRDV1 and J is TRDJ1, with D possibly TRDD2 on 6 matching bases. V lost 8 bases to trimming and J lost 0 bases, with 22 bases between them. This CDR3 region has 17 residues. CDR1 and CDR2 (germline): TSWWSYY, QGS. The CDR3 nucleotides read TGTGCTCTTAATGTAATGTGTGGTACTTCCTACACCGATAAACTCATCTTT. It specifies CALNVMCGTSYTDKLIF.

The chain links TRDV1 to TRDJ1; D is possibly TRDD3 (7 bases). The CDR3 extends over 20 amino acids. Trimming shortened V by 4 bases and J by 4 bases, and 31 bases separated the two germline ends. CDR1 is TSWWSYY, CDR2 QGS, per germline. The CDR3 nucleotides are TGTGCTCTTGGGGCCCTTCCAGGCTGGGGGTCGTCACGGCGGATCGATAAACTCATCTTT. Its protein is CALGALPGWGSSRRIDKLIF.

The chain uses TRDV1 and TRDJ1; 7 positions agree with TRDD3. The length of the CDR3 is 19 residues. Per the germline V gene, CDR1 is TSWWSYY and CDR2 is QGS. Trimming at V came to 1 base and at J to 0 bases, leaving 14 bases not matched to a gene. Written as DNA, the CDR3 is TGTGCTCTTGGGGAACGTTGGCGGATACGCCCGCCGTACACCGATAAACTCATCTTT. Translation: CALGERWRIRPPYTDKLIF.

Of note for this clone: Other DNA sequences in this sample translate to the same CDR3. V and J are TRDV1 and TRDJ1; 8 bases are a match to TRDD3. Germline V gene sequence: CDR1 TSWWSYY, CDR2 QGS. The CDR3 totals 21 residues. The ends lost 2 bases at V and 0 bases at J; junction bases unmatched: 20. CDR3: CALGEGLLDVLGVPYTDKLIF. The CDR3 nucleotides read TGTGCTCTTGGGGAAGGCCTTCTTGACGTACTGGGGGTCCCGTACACCGATAAACTCATCTTT.

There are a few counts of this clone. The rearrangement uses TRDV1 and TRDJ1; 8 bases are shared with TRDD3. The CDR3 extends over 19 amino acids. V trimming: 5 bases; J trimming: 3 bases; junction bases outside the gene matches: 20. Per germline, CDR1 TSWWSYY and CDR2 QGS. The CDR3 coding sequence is TGTGCTCTTGGGAACTCGGAGTGGTATAGTGGGGGATTCTCCGATAAACTCATCTTT. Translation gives CALGNSEWYSGGFSDKLIF.

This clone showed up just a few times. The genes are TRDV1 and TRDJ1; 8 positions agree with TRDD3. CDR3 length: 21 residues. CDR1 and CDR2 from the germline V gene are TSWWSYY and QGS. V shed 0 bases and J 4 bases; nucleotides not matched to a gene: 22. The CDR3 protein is CALGELVVGSALGEFNDKLIF. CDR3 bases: TGTGCTCTTGGGGAACTAGTGGTGGGGTCCGCGCTGGGGGAGTTTAACGATAAACTCATCTTT.

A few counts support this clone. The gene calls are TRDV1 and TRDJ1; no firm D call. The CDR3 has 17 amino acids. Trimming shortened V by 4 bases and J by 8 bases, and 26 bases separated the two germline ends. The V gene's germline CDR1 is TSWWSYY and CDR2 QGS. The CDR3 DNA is TGTGCTCTTGGGGCCGGCCAGCCACCCCCTCGACCCCTCAAACTCATCTTT. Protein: CALGAGQPPPRPLKLIF.

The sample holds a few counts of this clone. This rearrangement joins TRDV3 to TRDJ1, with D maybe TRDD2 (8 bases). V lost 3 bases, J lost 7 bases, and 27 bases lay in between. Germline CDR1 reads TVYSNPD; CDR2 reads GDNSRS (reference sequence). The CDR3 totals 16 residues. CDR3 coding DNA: TGTGCCTTGCTACTTCCTACCGTACTGGGGTTTGGTAAACTCATCTTT. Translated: CALLLPTVLGFGKLIF.